The 5 T cell receptor beta chains in this list originate from one sample, sequenced in a study of beta chain features in type 1 diabetes. Expressed TCRB transcripts got sequenced, as all isolated RNA was reverse transcribed. Only in-frame clones appear in the TCRdb table, and some are missing; sequencing was by immunoSEQ multiplex PCR. The sample contains hundreds of thousands of clones, roughly 13% of which appear only once. Their antigens are not known. Study-wide points: Among patients with Type 1 diabetes, TCRB CDR3s were moderately but significantly shorter in every one of the four CD4+ subsets.

Sequencing was performed on naive CD4+ T cells from blood. The receptors come from a woman under 30 with type 1 diabetes.

This clone has more than one count but fewer than ten. The J gene is TRBJ2-2, the V gene TRBV4-1; D is perhaps TRBD1 (6 bases). The CDR3 contains 17 residues. Deletions cut 4 bases from V and 0 bases from J, with 15 bases between. Germline values: CDR1 MGHRA, CDR2 YSYEKL. For the CDR3, the DNA is TGCGCCAGCAGCCGCCATACCGGGACAACGAACACCGGGGAGCTGTTTTTT. It is translated as CASSRHTGTTNTGELFF.

The chain combines TRBV4-3 with TRBJ2-2; D is undetermined. This CDR3 has 15 amino acids. Trimming took 4 bases from V and 0 from J, leaving 9 bases between them. Germline V lookup: CDR1 LGHNA, CDR2 YSLEER. The CDR3, as DNA: TGCGCCAGCAGCCTGGGCCCGACGAACACCGGGGAGCTGTTTTTT. This gives the protein CASSLGPTNTGELFF.

CDR3 loop: CSVMGHQETQYF. DNA of the CDR3: TGCAGCGTTATGGGCCACCAAGAGACCCAGTACTTC. This chain uses TRBV29-1 with TRBJ2-5; D is undetermined. Trimming pared 5 bases from V and 0 bases from J, leaving 7 bases between. Germline assignment: CDR1 SQVTM and CDR2 ANQGSEA. CDR3 size: 12 residues.

Only a few counts were recorded for this clone. The chain is built from TRBV5-4 and TRBJ2-3; 7 bases fit TRBD1. V lost 4 bases to trimming and J lost 0 bases; unmatched junction nucleotides: 2. Looked up from germline, CDR1 is SGHNT and CDR2 is YYREEE (reference sequence). The CDR3 is 14 amino acids. CDR3 nucleotide sequence: TGTGCCAGCAGCCTACAGGGGAGCACAGATACGCAGTATTTT. This gives the protein CASSLQGSTDTQYF. The full variable domain, rest sourced from reference TRBV5-4 and TRBJ2-3, is ETGVTQSPTHLIKTRGQQVTLRCSSQSGHNTVSWYQQALGQGPQFIFQYYREEENGRGNFPPRFSGLQFPNYSSELNVNALELDDSALYLCASSLQGSTDTQYFGPGTRLTVL.

CDR3 protein: CASSRTGGDEPQHF. The CDR3 DNA is TGTGCCAGCAGCCGGACAGGCGGGGATGAGCCCCAGCATTTT. This chain uses TRBV5-4 with TRBJ1-5; TRBD1 aligns across 7 bases. J gave up 8 bases and V 4 bases, and 9 bases lay outside the gene matches. Germline V CDR1 and CDR2: SGHNT, YYREEE (reference sequence). The CDR3 spans 14 residues.